Listed below are T cell receptor beta chains from one sample, sequenced in a study of blood T cell repertoires in COVID-19. The protocol was immunoSEQ multiplex PCR, while the TCRdb copy is restricted to in-frame clones and leaves out a portion. The sample has roughly 150,000 clones, about four fifths seen once; the top ten hold roughly 11%. Sequenced material: peripheral blood. The receptors stem from a man aged 55 to 70 with active or convalescent COVID-19. Both conserved end residues are trimmed from each CDR3. The D gene is left open where the match is weak. Clone size is stated in some rows and not others, as once, few, many or a class when expanded.

clone size: -; J gene: TRBJ1-5; V gene: TRBV18; D gene: TRBD1; CDR3 protein: ASSPTPGGNQPQH
clone size: -; J gene: TRBJ2-1; V gene: TRBV7-9; D gene: -; CDR3 protein: ASSLGFEGVGEQF
clone size: once; J gene: TRBJ1-1; V gene: TRBV10-2; D gene: TRBD1; CDR3 protein: ASRQGDTEAF
clone size: few; J gene: TRBJ2-7; V gene: TRBV19; D gene: -; CDR3 protein: ASGGGVSYEQY
clone size: -; J gene: TRBJ2-3; V gene: TRBV25-1; D gene: -; CDR3 protein: ASSVGGETDTQY
clone size: -; J gene: TRBJ1-5; V gene: TRBV6-5; D gene: -; CDR3 protein: ASNTPNQPQH
clone size: -; J gene: TRBJ2-7; V gene: TRBV9; D gene: TRBD1; CDR3 protein: ASSSQLGTGLGEQY
clone size: -; J gene: TRBJ2-2; V gene: TRBV15; D gene: TRBD2; CDR3 protein: ATSKPATSGGELF
clone size: -; J gene: TRBJ1-2; V gene: TRBV20-1; D gene: -; CDR3 protein: SARERAGYT
clone size: once; J gene: TRBJ2-3; V gene: TRBV5-4; D gene: TRBD2; CDR3 protein: ASGTGGYTDTQY
clone size: -; J gene: TRBJ2-7; V gene: TRBV6-5; D gene: -; CDR3 protein: ASSRAGNSYEQY
clone size: -; J gene: TRBJ2-4; V gene: TRBV10-1; D gene: -; CDR3 protein: ASSESGLAKNIQY
clone size: -; J gene: TRBJ1-1; V gene: TRBV9; D gene: -; CDR3 protein: ASSGGRGLNTEAF
clone size: -; J gene: TRBJ2-1; V gene: TRBV20-1; D gene: -; CDR3 protein: SASLREEQF
clone size: -; J gene: TRBJ2-1; V gene: TRBV7-2; D gene: -; CDR3 protein: ASSLGGKTANEQF
clone size: -; J gene: TRBJ1-6; V gene: TRBV19; D gene: TRBD1; CDR3 protein: ASSPTPRSTGVNSPLH
clone size: once; J gene: TRBJ1-6; V gene: TRBV12-3/TRBV12-4; D gene: -; CDR3 protein: ASSQEFRYLH
clone size: -; J gene: TRBJ1-6; V gene: TRBV5-6; D gene: -; CDR3 protein: ASSLAWSSYNSPLH